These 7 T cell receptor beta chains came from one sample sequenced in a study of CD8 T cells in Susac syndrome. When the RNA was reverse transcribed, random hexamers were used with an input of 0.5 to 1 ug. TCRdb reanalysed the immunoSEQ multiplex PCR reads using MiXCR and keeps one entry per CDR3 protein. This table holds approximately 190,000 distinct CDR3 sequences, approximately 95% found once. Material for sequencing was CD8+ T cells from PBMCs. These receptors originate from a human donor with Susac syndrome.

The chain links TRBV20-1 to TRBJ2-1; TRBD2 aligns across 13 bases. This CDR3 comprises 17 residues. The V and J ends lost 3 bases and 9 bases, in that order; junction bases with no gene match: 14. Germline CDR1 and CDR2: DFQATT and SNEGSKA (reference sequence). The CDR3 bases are TGCAGTGCTAGTACCTCCCCAACTAGCGGGAGGGCCGTTGAGCAGTTCTTC. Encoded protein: CSASTSPTSGRAVEQFF.

This CDR3 is CAWSPGQYNEQFF. CDR3 coding DNA: TGTGCCTGGAGTCCCGGGCAGTACAATGAGCAGTTCTTC. The chain uses TRBV30 and TRBJ2-1; no firm D call. The CDR3 covers 13 residues. V was clipped by 2 bases and J by 4 bases, with 9 bases between them. The V gene's germline CDR1 is GTSNPN and CDR2 SVGIG (reference sequence).

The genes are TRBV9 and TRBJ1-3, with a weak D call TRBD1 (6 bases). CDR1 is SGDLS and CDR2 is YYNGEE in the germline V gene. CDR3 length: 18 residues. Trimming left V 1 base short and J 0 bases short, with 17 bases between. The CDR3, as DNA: TGTGCCAGCAGCGTATCGAGCGACCCGGACAGCTCTGGAAACACCATATATTTT. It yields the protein CASSVSSDPDSSGNTIYF. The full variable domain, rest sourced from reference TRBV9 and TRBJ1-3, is DSGVTQTPKHLITATGQRVTLRCSPRSGDLSVYWYQQSLDQGLQFLIQYYNGEERAKGNILERFSAQQFPDLHSELNLSSLELGDSALYFCASSVSSDPDSSGNTIYFGEGSWLTVV.

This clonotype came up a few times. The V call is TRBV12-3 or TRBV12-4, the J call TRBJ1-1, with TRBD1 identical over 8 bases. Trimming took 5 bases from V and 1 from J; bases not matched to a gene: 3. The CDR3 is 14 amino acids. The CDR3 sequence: CASSQTGGNTEAFF. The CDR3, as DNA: TGTGCCAGCAGTCAAACAGGGGGGAACACTGAAGCTTTCTTT.

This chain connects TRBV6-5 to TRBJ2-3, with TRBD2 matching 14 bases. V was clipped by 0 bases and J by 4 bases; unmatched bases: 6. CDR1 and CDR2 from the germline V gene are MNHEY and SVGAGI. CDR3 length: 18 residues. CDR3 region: CASSYSETSGRASDTQYF. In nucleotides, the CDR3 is TGTGCCAGCAGTTACTCTGAGACTAGCGGGAGGGCTTCAGATACGCAGTATTTT.

In DNA form, the CDR3 reads TGTGCCAGCAGCCCTAGCGTCGAGCAGTACTTC. Its translation: CASSPSVEQYF. J is TRBJ2-7 and V is TRBV7-8; a possible D gene is TRBD2 (6 bases). Germline V lookup: CDR1 SGHVS, CDR2 FQNEAQ. There are 11 residues in the CDR3. Trimming pared 5 bases from V and 6 bases from J, leaving 8 bases between. The full variable domain, with the rest looked up from reference TRBV7-8 and TRBJ2-7, is GAGVSQSPRYKVAKRGQDVALRCDPISGHVSLFWYQQALGQGPEFLTYFQNEAQLDKSGLPSDRFFAERPEGSVSTLKIQRTQQEDSAVYLCASSPSVEQYFGPGTRLTVT.

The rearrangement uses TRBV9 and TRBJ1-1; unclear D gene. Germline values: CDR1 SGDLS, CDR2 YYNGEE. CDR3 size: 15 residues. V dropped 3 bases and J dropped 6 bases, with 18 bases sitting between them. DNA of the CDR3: TGTGCCAGCAGCGGGGAGACACCCCGCGGCCCTGAAGCTTTCTTT. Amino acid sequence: CASSGETPRGPEAFF. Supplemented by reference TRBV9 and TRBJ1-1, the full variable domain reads DSGVTQTPKHLITATGQRVTLRCSPRSGDLSVYWYQQSLDQGLQFLIQYYNGEERAKGNILERFSAQQFPDLHSELNLSSLELGDSALYFCASSGETPRGPEAFFGQGTRLTVV.